This T cell receptor (beta chain) comes out of a study of response to subunit inactivated influenza vaccine. Per the germline V gene, CDR1 is MNHNS and CDR2 is SASEGT. V was shortened by 6 bases and J by 1 base, with 16 bases between the two germline ends. The CDR3 sequence is 16 residues long. Whole-study findings and limits: It was suggested by the authors that few new T cells are recruited by each seasonal influenza vaccination.

About this clonotype itself: Its antigen remains unknown.

Each CDR3 protein is one row after TCRdb ran MiXCR on the RT-PCR reads. Among about 780,000 distinct CDR3 sequences listed, 15% to 20% were seen once. The J gene is TRBJ1-5, the V gene TRBV6-1; D is unresolved. This receptor was identified in a man aged 50 to 59 who received an inactivated influenza vaccine. Sample: PBMCs from blood, taken roughly 5 days after vaccination. CDR3 residues: CASSPTTGWSNQPQHF. CDR3 coding DNA: TGTGCCAGCAGCCCAACCACGGGCTGGAGCAATCAGCCCCAGCATTTT.